The sequence of this TCR beta chain was determined in a study of T cell repertoires in cytomegalovirus infection. Study details: Indicated by public TCR beta signatures were CMV infection and matching HLA type.

This clonotype has ten or more counts. Its antigen remains unidentified. Whole-study results and caveats: Summed frequency of public TCR beta families distinguished CMV carriers with the relevant HLA. In two of eight donors, the top clonotype was HLA-C-restricted CMV-specific.

TCRdb fed the reads into MiXCR, producing one record per CDR3 protein. The sample consists of 100,000 to 150,000 distinct CDR3 sequences, 7% to 9.5% of them appearing once. V lost 6 bases to trimming and J lost 7 bases; unmatched junction nucleotides: 8. Germline V gene data show CDR1 as SNHLY and CDR2 as FYNNEI. CDR3 length: 13 residues. Sequencing input: PBMCs. The rearrangement links TRBV2 to TRBJ1-1; 7 bases agree with TRBD1. The origin of this receptor is a human donor in good health (CMV status not recorded). Some clones in this sample may be carry-over from other donors' samples. The CDR3 protein is CASRRDRESEAFF. CDR3 in DNA: TGTGCCAGCAGACGCGACAGGGAAAGTGAAGCTTTCTTT. Drawing the rest from reference TRBV2 and TRBJ1-1, the complete variable domain is EPEVTQTPSHQVTQMGQEVILRCVPISNHLYFYWYRQILGQKVEFLVSFYNNEISEKSEIFDDQFSVERPDGSNFTLKIRSTKLEDSAMYFCASRRDRESEAFFGQGTRLTVV.